The clone carrying this T cell receptor beta chain was detected once. Germline V gene lookup returns CDR1 MNHEY and CDR2 SVGEGT. This CDR3 is built from 14 residues. Trimming took 2 bases from V and 3 from J; bases not matched to a gene: 2. The record originates from a study of blood T cell repertoires in COVID-19. In the study overall: Both acute and convalescent COVID-19 samples were obtained from the United States, Italy and Spain. In each case, the material was cDNA or gDNA derived from T cells, B-cell-depleted T cells, or PBMCs.

In the study's own analysis: Reference gene primer amplification gave nucleated cell count estimates. Repertoires were generated with immunoSEQ multiplex PCR, while TCRdb's copy carries only in-frame clones and drops some. D and trimming were read from the DNA, whereas the V and J calls and clone size are those reported in that table. Here the sample spans more than 100,000 clones, less than 85% being singletons. The sequence was collected from an elderly woman with acute or convalescent COVID-19. The chain has TRBV6-2 or TRBV6-3 and TRBJ2-5; 8 nucleotides line up with TRBD2. What was sequenced was peripheral blood. The CDR3 protein is CASSYPGGKETQYF. DNA of the CDR3: TGTGCCAGCAGTTACCCGGGGGGGAAAGAGACCCAGTACTTC.